This T cell receptor beta chain comes out of a study of technical replicates of blood from four donors. Trimming shortened V by 5 bases and J by 3 bases, and 18 bases separated the two germline ends. Germline V CDR1 and CDR2: GTSNPN, SVGIG (reference sequence). The CDR3 covers 15 residues. The protocol was immunoSEQ multiplex PCR, while the TCRdb copy is restricted to in-frame clones and leaves out a portion. The sample contains approximately 78,000 clones, roughly 92% of which appear only once. The J gene is TRBJ2-3, the V gene TRBV30; unclear D gene. The receptor comes from a human donor in good health. Sequencing input: T cells isolated from PBMCs. CDR3 DNA sequence: TGTGCCTGGCAGCTCGGTCCCCCCGGGACAGATACGCAGTATTTT. Translation: CAWQLGPPGTDTQYF. The full variable domain, rest sourced from reference TRBV30 and TRBJ2-3, is SQTIHQWPATLVQPVGSPLSLECTVEGTSNPNLYWYRQAAGRGLQLLFYSVGIGQISSEVPQNLSASRPQDRQFILSSKKLLLSDSGFYLCAWQLGPPGTDTQYFGPGTRLTVL.